The 26 T cell receptor beta chains in this list originate from one sample, sequenced in a study of OX40 agonist ivuxolimab in advanced cancers. Assay: immunoSEQ multiplex PCR; the TCRdb copy retains only in-frame clones and omits some. The table has 40,000 or so clones, roughly 80% seen once. This specimen consisted of CD4+ or CD8+ T cells sorted from blood, obtained in a trial of the OX40 agonist ivuxolimab. All receptors derive from an adult with an advanced solid tumor such as melanoma, head and neck, liver or kidney cancer.

This chain links TRBV10-3 with TRBJ1-2; maybe TRBD1 (5 bases). The germline gives CDR1 ENHRY, CDR2 SYGVKD. Trimming left V 2 bases short and J 3 bases short, with 7 bases between. This CDR3 is built from 13 residues. As DNA, the CDR3 is TGTGCCATCAGTGAGCGGGGACACTATGGCTACACCTTC. Translation: CAISERGHYGYTF.

This rearrangement joins TRBV6-1 to TRBJ2-7; 10 bases are a match to TRBD2. Germline V gene sequence: CDR1 MNHNS, CDR2 SASEGT. The J segment lost 0 bases and the V segment lost 3 bases, leaving 5 bases of the junction unmatched. The CDR3 runs to 16 residues. The CDR3 DNA follows: TGTGCCAGCAGTGAGTCGCTAGCGGGGGCCTCCTACGAGCAGTACTTC. It translates to CASSESLAGASYEQYF.

This chain links TRBV5-1 with TRBJ2-7; 11 positions match TRBD1. The CDR3 extends over 14 amino acids. The ends lost 4 bases at V and 4 bases at J; junction bases unmatched: 4. Germline assignment: CDR1 SGHRS and CDR2 YFSETQ. In nucleotides, the CDR3 is TGCGCCAGCAGCCTCGGACAGGGGGCTTACGAGCAGTACTTC. Its protein product is CASSLGQGAYEQYF.

The chain combines TRBV6-1 with TRBJ2-3; D not certain. The germline CDR1 and CDR2 sequences are MNHNS and SASEGT. Trimming left V 0 bases short and J 4 bases short, with 8 bases between. The CDR3 length is 14 residues. CDR3 protein: CASSEAEGSDTQYF. The CDR3, as DNA: TGTGCCAGCAGTGAAGCGGAAGGGTCAGATACGCAGTATTTT.

V usage is TRBV2 and J usage is TRBJ2-2; D is ambiguous. Germline V gene sequence: CDR1 SNHLY, CDR2 FYNNEI. Deletions cut 8 bases from V and 0 bases from J, with 7 bases between. CDR3 length: 13 residues. The CDR3: CASLFPNTGELFF. The CDR3, as DNA: TGTGCCAGCCTCTTCCCGAACACCGGGGAGCTGTTTTTT.

This clone occurred once. The chain joins TRBV15 to TRBJ2-1, with 7 bases identical to TRBD1. Germline CDR1 LNHNV, CDR2 YYDKDF (reference sequence). This CDR3 region has 13 residues. With V trimmed by 5 bases and J by 6 bases, 4 bases remained unmatched. This CDR3 reads CATSQTGFNEQFF. The CDR3 DNA is TGTGCCACCAGCCAGACAGGGTTCAATGAGCAGTTCTTC. Filled out from reference TRBV15 and TRBJ2-1, the complete variable domain reads DAMVIQNPRYQVTQFGKPVTLSCSQTLNHNVMYWYQQKSSQAPKLLFHYYDKDFNNEADTPDNFQSRRPNTSFCFLDIRSPGLGDTAMYLCATSQTGFNEQFFGPGTRLTVL.

This clone was observed a single time. V is TRBV10-1 and J is TRBJ2-5; D ambiguous. Germline V lookup: CDR1 WNHNN, CDR2 SYGVQD (reference sequence). The CDR3 runs 13 residues. Trimming removed 0 bases at V and 5 bases at J, with 7 bases between. The CDR3 loop reads CASSESLFETQYF. CDR3 bases: TGCGCCAGCAGTGAGTCTCTGTTTGAGACCCAGTACTTC.

The V and J genes are TRBV20-1 and TRBJ1-1, with no clear D. Trimming shortened V by 5 bases and J by 5 bases, and 9 bases separated the two germline ends. Germline V lookup: CDR1 DFQATT, CDR2 SNEGSKA (reference sequence). CDR3 length: 11 amino acids. The CDR3 DNA is TGCAGTGCTGCCCCCGGGACTGAAGCTTTCTTT. Its translation: CSAAPGTEAFF.

The rearrangement uses TRBV5-4 and TRBJ2-1; D gene unclear. The germline CDR1 and CDR2 sequences are SGHNT and YYREEE (reference sequence). The CDR3 extends over 14 amino acids. Trimming left V 5 bases short and J 3 bases short, with 12 bases between. This CDR3 reads CASRPTLGYNEQFF. The CDR3, as DNA: TGTGCCAGCAGGCCCACCCTAGGCTACAATGAGCAGTTCTTC.

This clone was observed a few times. DNA for the CDR3: TGTGCCAGTAGGAGCCACGCGGGAGGGACAGGCCTCCGGGTTAGCAATCAGCCCCAGCATTTT. It specifies CASRSHAGGTGLRVSNQPQHF. V and J are TRBV19 and TRBJ1-5, with 8 bases that match TRBD1. J gave up 0 bases and V 6 bases, and 22 bases lay outside the gene matches. The germline V gene has CDR1 LNHDA and CDR2 SQIVND (reference sequence). The CDR3 contains 21 residues.

Only one count was recorded for this clone. This rearrangement joins TRBV18 to TRBJ1-1; tentative D call: TRBD1 (6 bases). The CDR3 spans 14 residues. Trimming cost V 2 bases and J 6 bases, with 13 bases left between them. The germline CDR1 and CDR2 sequences are KGHSH and LQKENI. The chain's CDR3 is CASSPTYREAEAFF. In DNA, the CDR3 is TGTGCCAGCTCACCAACGTACAGGGAAGCTGAAGCTTTCTTT. The full variable domain, completed using reference TRBV18 and TRBJ1-1, is NAGVMQNPRHLVRRRGQEARLRCSPMKGHSHVYWYRQLPEEGLKFMVYLQKENIIDESGMPKERFSAEFPKEGPSILRIQQVVRGDSAAYFCASSPTYREAEAFFGQGTRLTVV.

J is TRBJ2-2 and V is TRBV5-6; D unclear. The germline V gene has CDR1 SGHDT and CDR2 YYEEEE. There are 16 residues in the CDR3. V was cut by 1 base and J by 0 bases, with 10 bases left in between. CDR3 residues: CASSLNFYTNTGELFF. In DNA, the CDR3 is TGTGCCAGCAGCTTGAATTTTTATACGAACACCGGGGAGCTGTTTTTT.

The CDR3 sequence: CASSLYGVAYEQYF. The CDR3, as DNA: TGCGCCAGCAGCTTGTACGGGGTAGCCTACGAGCAGTACTTC. The chain employs TRBV5-1 and TRBJ2-7; weak D call: TRBD2 (5 bases). This CDR3 has 14 residues. V gave up 1 base and J gave up 2 bases, with 10 bases separating them. Germline CDR1 reads SGHRS; CDR2 reads YFSETQ.

V usage is TRBV6-1 and J usage is TRBJ2-5; tentative D call: TRBD1 (6 bases). V was pared by 5 bases and J by 3 bases, with 10 bases between. From germline, CDR1 is MNHNS and CDR2 SASEGT. This CDR3 has 13 amino acids. Here the CDR3 reads CASSQQGKETQYF. For the CDR3, the DNA is TGTGCCAGCAGTCAACAGGGAAAAGAGACCCAGTACTTC.

In DNA form, the CDR3 reads TGTGCCAGCAGCCCGACGGACAGGGGAGGACATGGCTACACCTTC. It yields the protein CASSPTDRGGHGYTF. V usage is TRBV21-1 and J usage is TRBJ1-2; the D segment call TRBD1 is taken from the table without a DNA check. TRBV21-1 constitutes a pseudogene. There are 15 residues in the CDR3.

This clone has a handful of counts. The chain has TRBV6-5 and TRBJ1-3; D possibly corresponds to TRBD1 (5 bases). V shed 9 bases and J shed 2 bases, with 14 bases lying between them. Germline CDR1 MNHEY, CDR2 SVGAGI. The CDR3 runs 14 residues. The CDR3 region has the DNA TGTGCCAGTGAGGGGTACGGTACTGGAAACACCATATATTTT. Amino acid sequence: CASEGYGTGNTIYF.

This chain uses TRBV4-1 with TRBJ2-1; TRBD2 agrees at 10 bases. V lost 2 bases, J lost 4 bases, and 11 bases stayed unmatched. Per the germline V gene, CDR1 is MGHRA and CDR2 is YSYEKL. This CDR3 region has 18 residues. The DNA of the CDR3 is TGCGCCAGCAGCCAACAGAGCGGGAGGGCCGAAACGTACAATGAGCAGTTCTTC. Its translation is CASSQQSGRAETYNEQFF.

The chain employs TRBV4-1 and TRBJ1-3; D possibly corresponds to TRBD1 (5 bases). The CDR3 totals 13 residues. V was shortened by 6 bases and J by 0 bases, with 6 bases between the two germline ends. CDR1 and CDR2 (germline): MGHRA, YSYEKL. The DNA of the CDR3 is TGCGCCAGCAGGGGGCCCTCTGGAAACACCATATATTTT. This gives the protein CASRGPSGNTIYF.

The chain uses TRBV11-2 and TRBJ2-7; D perhaps matches TRBD2 (7 bases). Per germline, CDR1 SGHAT and CDR2 FQNNGV. Deletions cut 0 bases from V and 7 bases from J, with 19 bases between. CDR3 length: 16 amino acids. In DNA form, the CDR3 reads TGTGCCAGCAGCTTAGAAGAGCCGGGGGGCCTGTGGGAGCAGTACTTC. Translating gives CASSLEEPGGLWEQYF.

For this clone: One junction end does not reproduce the germline sequence, and a read error may be involved. The CDR3, as DNA: TGCGCCAGCAGCCAACACCGACAGGGTGGTTCAGCCCCAGCATTT. This sequence encodes CASSQHRQGGSAPAF. This chain connects TRBV4-1 to TRBJ1-5; 7 bases agree with TRBD1. CDR3 length: 15 residues. Germline V gives CDR1 MGHRA, CDR2 YSYEKL.

The genes are TRBV7-9 and TRBJ2-3, with no clear D. This CDR3 comprises 12 residues. V gave up 2 bases and J gave up 3 bases, with 3 bases separating them. CDR1 and CDR2 from the germline V gene are SEHNR and FQNEAQ (reference sequence). CDR3 sequence (DNA): TGTGCCAGCAGCTTAATAACAGATACGCAGTATTTT. This sequence encodes CASSLITDTQYF.

This clone has just one count. The chain joins TRBV6-5 to TRBJ2-7; D is uncertain. Germline CDR1 MNHEY, CDR2 SVGAGI. The CDR3 has 14 residues. Trimming removed 0 bases at V and 0 bases at J, with 6 bases between. The CDR3 region has the DNA TGTGCCAGCAGTTACTCGTACAGCTCCTACGAGCAGTACTTC. This codes for CASSYSYSSYEQYF.

This chain joins TRBV7-9 and TRBJ1-1; D gene unclear. Trimming pared 5 bases from V and 7 bases from J, leaving 11 bases between. Per germline, CDR1 SEHNR and CDR2 FQNEAQ (reference sequence). This CDR3 has 12 amino acids. CDR3 sequence reads: CASSPRPSEAFF. CDR3 DNA sequence: TGTGCCAGCAGCCCCCGGCCCAGTGAAGCTTTCTTT.

This rearrangement joins TRBV6-6 to TRBJ2-2; D might be TRBD2 (5 bases). CDR1 MNHNY and CDR2 SVGAGI come from the germline V gene (reference sequence). Trimming removed 0 bases at V and 4 bases at J, with 9 bases between. This CDR3 region has 15 residues. The CDR3, as DNA: TGTGCCAGCAGTTACTCGGTAGCGAGCACCGGGGAGCTGTTTTTT. Translating gives CASSYSVASTGELFF.

The J gene is TRBJ1-5, the V gene TRBV13, with D perhaps TRBD1 (5 bases). CDR1 and CDR2 from the germline V gene are PRHDT and FYEKMQ (reference sequence). With 2 bases removed from V and 4 bases from J, the gap between germline ends came to 12 bases. CDR3 length equals 15 residues. CDR3 nucleotide sequence: TGTGCCAGCAGCTTATCAGGGCTAGGTAATCAGCCCCAGCATTTT. Residues: CASSLSGLGNQPQHF.

The J gene is TRBJ2-1, the V gene TRBV9; D not certain. This CDR3 has 15 residues. The V end was cut by 0 bases, the J end by 0 bases, with 7 bases between. Germline-derived CDR1 and CDR2 are SGDLS and YYNGEE. CDR3 in DNA: TGTGCCAGCAGCGTAGCGAGTCCCTCCTACAATGAGCAGTTCTTC. Its translation: CASSVASPSYNEQFF.